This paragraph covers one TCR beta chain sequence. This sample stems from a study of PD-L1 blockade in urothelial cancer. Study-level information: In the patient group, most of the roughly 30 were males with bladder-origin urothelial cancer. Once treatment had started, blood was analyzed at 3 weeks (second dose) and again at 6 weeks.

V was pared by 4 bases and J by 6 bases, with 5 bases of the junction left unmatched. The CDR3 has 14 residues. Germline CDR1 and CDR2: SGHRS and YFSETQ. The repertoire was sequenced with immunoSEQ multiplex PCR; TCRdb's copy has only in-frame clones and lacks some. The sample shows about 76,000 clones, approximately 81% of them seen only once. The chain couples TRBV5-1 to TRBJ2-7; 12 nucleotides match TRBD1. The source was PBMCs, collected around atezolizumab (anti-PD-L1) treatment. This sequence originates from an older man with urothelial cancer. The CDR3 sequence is CASSGGQGASEQYF. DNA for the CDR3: TGCGCCAGCAGCGGGGGACAGGGGGCGAGCGAGCAGTACTTC.